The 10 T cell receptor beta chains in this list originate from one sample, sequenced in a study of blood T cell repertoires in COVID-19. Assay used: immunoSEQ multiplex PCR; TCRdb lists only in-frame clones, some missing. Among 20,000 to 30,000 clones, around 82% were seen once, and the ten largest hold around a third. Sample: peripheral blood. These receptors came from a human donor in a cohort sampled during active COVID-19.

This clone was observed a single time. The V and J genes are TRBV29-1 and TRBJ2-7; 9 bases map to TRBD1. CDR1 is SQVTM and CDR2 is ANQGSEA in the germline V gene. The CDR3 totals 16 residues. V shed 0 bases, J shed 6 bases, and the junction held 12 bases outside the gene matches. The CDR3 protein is CSVEDPTGQGFGEQYF. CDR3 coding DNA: TGCAGCGTTGAAGATCCTACTGGACAGGGGTTTGGCGAGCAGTACTTC.

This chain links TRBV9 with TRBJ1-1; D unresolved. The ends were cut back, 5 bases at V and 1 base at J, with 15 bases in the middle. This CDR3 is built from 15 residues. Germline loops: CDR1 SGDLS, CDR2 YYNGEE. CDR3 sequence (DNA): TGTGCCAGCAGTTCCAGAGGGAACCAGAACACTGAAGCTTTCTTT. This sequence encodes CASSSRGNQNTEAFF. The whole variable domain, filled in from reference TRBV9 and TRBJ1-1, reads DSGVTQTPKHLITATGQRVTLRCSPRSGDLSVYWYQQSLDQGLQFLIQYYNGEERAKGNILERFSAQQFPDLHSELNLSSLELGDSALYFCASSSRGNQNTEAFFGQGTRLTVV.

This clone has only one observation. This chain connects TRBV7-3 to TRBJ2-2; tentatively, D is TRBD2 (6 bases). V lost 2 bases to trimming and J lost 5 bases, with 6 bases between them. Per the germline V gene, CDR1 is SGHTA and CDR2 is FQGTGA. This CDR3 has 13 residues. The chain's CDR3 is CASSLGGTGELFF. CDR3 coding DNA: TGTGCCAGCAGCTTAGGGGGGACCGGGGAGCTGTTTTTT.

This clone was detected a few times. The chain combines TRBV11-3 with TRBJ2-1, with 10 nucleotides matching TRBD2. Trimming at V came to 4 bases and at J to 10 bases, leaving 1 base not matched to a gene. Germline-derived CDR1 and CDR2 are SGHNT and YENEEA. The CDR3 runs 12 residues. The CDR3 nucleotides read TGTGCCAGCAGCTCGGGACTAGCGGAGCAGTTCTTC. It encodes CASSSGLAEQFF.

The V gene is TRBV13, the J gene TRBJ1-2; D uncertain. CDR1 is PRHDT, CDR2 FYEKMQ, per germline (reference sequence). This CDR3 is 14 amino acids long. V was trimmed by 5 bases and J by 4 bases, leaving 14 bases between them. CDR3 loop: CASSMEDRGYGYTF. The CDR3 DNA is TGTGCCAGCAGCATGGAGGACCGTGGCTATGGCTACACCTTC.

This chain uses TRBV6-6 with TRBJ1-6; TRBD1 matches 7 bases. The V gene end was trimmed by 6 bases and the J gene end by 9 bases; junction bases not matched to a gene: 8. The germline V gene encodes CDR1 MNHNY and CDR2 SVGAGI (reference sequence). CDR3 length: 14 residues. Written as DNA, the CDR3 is TGTGCCAGCAGCTCCGACAGGGTTGGTTCACCCCTCCACTTT. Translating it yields CASSSDRVGSPLHF.

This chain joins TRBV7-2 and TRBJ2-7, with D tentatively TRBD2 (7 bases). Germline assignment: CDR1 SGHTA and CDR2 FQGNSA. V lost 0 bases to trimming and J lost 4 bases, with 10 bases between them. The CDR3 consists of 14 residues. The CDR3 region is CASSLAGGPYEQYF. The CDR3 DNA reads TGTGCCAGCAGCTTAGCGGGGGGGCCTTACGAGCAGTACTTC.

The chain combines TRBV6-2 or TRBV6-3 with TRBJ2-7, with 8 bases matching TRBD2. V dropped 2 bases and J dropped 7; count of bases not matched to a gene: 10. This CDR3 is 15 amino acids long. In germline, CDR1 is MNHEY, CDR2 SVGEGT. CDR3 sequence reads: CASSYGLAGQREQYF. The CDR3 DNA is TGTGCCAGCAGTTACGGCCTAGCGGGCCAAAGGGAGCAGTACTTC.

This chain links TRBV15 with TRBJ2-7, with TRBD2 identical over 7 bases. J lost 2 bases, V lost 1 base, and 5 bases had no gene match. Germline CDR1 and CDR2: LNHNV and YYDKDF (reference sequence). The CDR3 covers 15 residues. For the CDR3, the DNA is TGTGCCACCAGCAGAGGGGAGGGTACCCCCTACGAGCAGTACTTC. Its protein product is CATSRGEGTPYEQYF.

The CDR3 nucleotides read TGTGCCAGCAAACCAGGGGAAGGTGGGGCCAACGTCCTGACTTTC. It translates to CASKPGEGGANVLTF. The chain employs TRBV28 and TRBJ2-6, with D possibly TRBD1 on 6 matching bases. Germline values: CDR1 MDHEN, CDR2 SYDVKM. The CDR3 spans 15 residues. Trimming shortened V by 7 bases and J by 3 bases, and 13 bases separated the two germline ends.